The rows below give T cell receptor beta chains drawn from one sample of a study of chronic HIV infection and antiretroviral therapy. In TCRdb, the 5' RACE reads were re-called with MiXCR into one record per CDR3 protein. The repertoire holds some 43,000 distinct CDR3 sequences, with approximately 20% as singletons. Material for sequencing was peripheral blood. The receptors were sampled from an adult who had HIV and had not received antiretroviral therapy, or was an uninfected healthy control (not recorded which). Each CDR3 is given without its conserved first and last residue. Fields, in order: CDR3 protein, V gene, clone size, J gene. Rows give clone size only sometimes, using once, few, many, or a class for an expanded clone.

AWSQWRESEGIRY	TRBV30	.	TRBJ2-7
ASSLEGARVEGYT	TRBV7-9	.	TRBJ1-2
ASTLPGTDTQY	TRBV27	.	TRBJ2-3
SVRQGAYNEQF	TRBV29-1	few	TRBJ2-1
ASSSPPTDTQY	TRBV28	few	TRBJ2-3
ASSSQGKGPQH	TRBV5-1	.	TRBJ1-5
ASRISNYGYT	TRBV28	.	TRBJ1-2
ASSQGSRVGYT	TRBV4-1	few	TRBJ1-2
ASSLVVGRGTEQF	TRBV11-2	.	TRBJ2-1
SARVSSGSGNIQY	TRBV20-1	few	TRBJ2-4
ASSGGRNEQY	TRBV9	few	TRBJ2-7
ASSVKGNYGYT	TRBV2	few	TRBJ1-2
ASSSAGGGAVGANVLT	TRBV7-8	.	TRBJ2-6
ASGEVGETQY	TRBV28	.	TRBJ2-5
ASTPLGPGGNEQF	TRBV28	.	TRBJ2-1
ASREREIYEQY	TRBV28	.	TRBJ2-7
SVEGGNYPEAF	TRBV29-1	few	TRBJ1-1
ASSSTGGGTEAF	TRBV28	.	TRBJ1-1
ASSQGNRESNYGYT	TRBV4-2	few	TRBJ1-2
ASSVGQGYTGELF	TRBV9	.	TRBJ2-2
ASSPGPGTGDRNQPQH	TRBV7-6	many	TRBJ1-5
ASSPLEGYEQY	TRBV11-3	few	TRBJ2-7
ASSTQREGNFYGYT	TRBV5-4	.	TRBJ1-2
ASSSIDSNQPQH	TRBV28	.	TRBJ1-5
ASRAPRDRGFLGGYT	TRBV6-5	.	TRBJ1-2
ASSPPPAAEKLF	TRBV28	.	TRBJ1-4
SVCGGGKRGLYNEQF	TRBV29-1	few	TRBJ2-1
ASTASLAIGELF	TRBV6-2/TRBV6-3	.	TRBJ2-2
ASSPPTGASYNEQF	TRBV18	few	TRBJ2-1
ASSLSLWTVVYEQY	TRBV27	few	TRBJ2-7
SAAGFQETQY	TRBV20-1	many	TRBJ2-5
ASSGGVAATNYGYT	TRBV9	few	TRBJ1-2
ASSSRIWGGIETQY	TRBV28	.	TRBJ2-5
ATSRDQGGYQQY	TRBV15	few	TRBJ2-7
AWGREFGIVAYEQY	TRBV30	.	TRBJ2-7
ASSFSSGDEQF	TRBV12-3/TRBV12-4	.	TRBJ2-1
SARDPGLEVDTQY	TRBV20-1	few	TRBJ2-3
ASSLVPGQGPNEKLF	TRBV27	.	TRBJ1-4
SARQGTYNEQF	TRBV20-1	few	TRBJ2-1
ASSGGTSGYNEQF	TRBV9	few	TRBJ2-1
DSSRNRQGLDGYT	TRBV11-1	.	TRBJ1-2
ASEGLNTEAF	TRBV27	many	TRBJ1-1
ASSLPDRVGEQY	TRBV5-1	few	TRBJ2-7
ASSYEQRSPKEAF	TRBV4-1	few	TRBJ1-1
ASRSIQVGQF	TRBV28	many	TRBJ2-1
ASSLPGTQETQY	TRBV28	.	TRBJ2-5
ASSYRGPGSPLH	TRBV6-5	.	TRBJ1-6
ASSPPRTGGWNSPLH	TRBV6-5	few	TRBJ1-6
ASSLRWGYEKLF	TRBV28	.	TRBJ1-4
ASSVDRDTSNYGDT	TRBV9	few	TRBJ1-2
ASSEGGRDEQY	TRBV28	.	TRBJ2-7
ASSSDNNYYEQY	TRBV28	few	TRBJ2-7
ASSLEEGPYGYT	TRBV11-2	few	TRBJ1-2